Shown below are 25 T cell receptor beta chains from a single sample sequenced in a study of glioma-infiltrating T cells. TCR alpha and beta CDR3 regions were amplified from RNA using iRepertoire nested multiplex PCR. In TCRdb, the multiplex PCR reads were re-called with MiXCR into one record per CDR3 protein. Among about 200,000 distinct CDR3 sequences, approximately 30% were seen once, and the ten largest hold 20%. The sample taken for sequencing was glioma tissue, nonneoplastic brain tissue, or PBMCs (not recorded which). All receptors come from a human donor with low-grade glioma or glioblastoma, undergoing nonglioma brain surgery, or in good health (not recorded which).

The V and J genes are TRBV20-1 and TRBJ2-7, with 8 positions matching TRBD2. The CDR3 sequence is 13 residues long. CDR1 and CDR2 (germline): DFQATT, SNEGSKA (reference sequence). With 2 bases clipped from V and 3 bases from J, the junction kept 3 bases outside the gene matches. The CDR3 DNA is TGCAGTGCTAGACTAGCGGGTTACTACGAGCAGTACTTC. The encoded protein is CSARLAGYYEQYF.

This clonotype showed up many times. In nucleotides, the CDR3 is TGTGCCAGCAGCCAGGACGGGCAGGAAGATTCACCCCTCCACTTT. This gives the protein CASSQDGQEDSPLHF. V and J are TRBV4-2 and TRBJ1-6, with D hard to call. Germline CDR1 is LGHNA and CDR2 is YNFKEQ. The CDR3 is 15 amino acids. Trimming removed 3 bases at V and 8 bases at J, with 14 bases between.

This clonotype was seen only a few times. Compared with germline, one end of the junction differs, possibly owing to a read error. The CDR3 DNA follows: TGTGCCAGCAGTACAGGGCAGGGATATCAGCCCCGGCATTTT. This encodes CASSTGQGYQPRHF. The chain has TRBV28 and TRBJ1-5; weak D call: TRBD1 (6 bases). Per germline, CDR1 MDHEN and CDR2 SYDVKM. This CDR3 comprises 14 residues. The full variable domain, its missing parts supplied by reference TRBV28 and TRBJ1-5, is DVKVTQSSRYLVKRTGEKVFLECVQDMDHENMFWYRQDPGLGLRLIYFSYDVKMKEKGDIPEGYSVSREKKERFSLILESASTNQTSMYLCASSTGQGYQPRHFGDGTRLSIL.

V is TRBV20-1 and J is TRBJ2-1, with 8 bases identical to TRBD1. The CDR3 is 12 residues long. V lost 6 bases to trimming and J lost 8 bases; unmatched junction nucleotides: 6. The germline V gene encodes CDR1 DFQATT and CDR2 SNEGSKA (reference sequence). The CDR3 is CSAVGQADEQFF. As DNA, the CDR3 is TGCAGTGCCGTGGGACAGGCAGATGAGCAGTTCTTC.

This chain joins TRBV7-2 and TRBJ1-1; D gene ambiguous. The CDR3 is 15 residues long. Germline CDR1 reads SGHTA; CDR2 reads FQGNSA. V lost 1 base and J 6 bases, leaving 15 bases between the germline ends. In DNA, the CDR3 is TGTGCCAGCAGCTTAGTGCGGGGTATGGGCGCTGAAGCTTTCTTT. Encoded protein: CASSLVRGMGAEAFF.

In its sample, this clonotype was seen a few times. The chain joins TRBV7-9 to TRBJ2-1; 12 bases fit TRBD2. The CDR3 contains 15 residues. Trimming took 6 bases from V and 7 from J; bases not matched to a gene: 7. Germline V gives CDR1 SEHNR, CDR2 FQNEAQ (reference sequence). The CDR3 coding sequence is TGTGCCAGCAGTTTCGGGACTAGCGGGCATAATGAGCAGTTCTTC. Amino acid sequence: CASSFGTSGHNEQFF.

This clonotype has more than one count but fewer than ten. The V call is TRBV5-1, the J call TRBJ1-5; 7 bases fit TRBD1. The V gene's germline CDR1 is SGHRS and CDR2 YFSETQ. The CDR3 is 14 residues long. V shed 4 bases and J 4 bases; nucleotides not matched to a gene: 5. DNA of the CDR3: TGCGCCAGCAGCCCGGACAGGAGGAATCAGCCCCAGCATTTT. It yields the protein CASSPDRRNQPQHF. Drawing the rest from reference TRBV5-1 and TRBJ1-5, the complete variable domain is KAGVTQTPRYLIKTRGQQVTLSCSPISGHRSVSWYQQTPGQGLQFLFEYFSETQRNKGNFPGRFSGRQFSNSRSEMNVSTLELGDSALYLCASSPDRRNQPQHFGDGTRLSIL.

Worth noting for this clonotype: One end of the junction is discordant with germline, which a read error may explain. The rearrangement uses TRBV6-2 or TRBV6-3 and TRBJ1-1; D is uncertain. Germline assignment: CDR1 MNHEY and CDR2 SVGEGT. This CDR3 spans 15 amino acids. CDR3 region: CASRRHRDTGNEDLF. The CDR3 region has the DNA TGTGCCAGCAGGAGACACCGGGATACTGGTAATGAAGATTTATTT.

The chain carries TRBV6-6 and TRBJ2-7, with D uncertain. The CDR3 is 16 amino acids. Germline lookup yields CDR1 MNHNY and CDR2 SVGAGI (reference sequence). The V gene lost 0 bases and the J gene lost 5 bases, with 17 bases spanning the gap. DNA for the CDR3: TGTGCCAGCAGTTACTCCCCCCAACCCTCTGGCGACGAGCAGTACTTC. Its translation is CASSYSPQPSGDEQYF.

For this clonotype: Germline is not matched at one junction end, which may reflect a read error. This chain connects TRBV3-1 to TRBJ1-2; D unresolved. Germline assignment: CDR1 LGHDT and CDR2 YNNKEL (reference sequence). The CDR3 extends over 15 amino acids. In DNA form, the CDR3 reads TGTGCCAGCATCCAAGACCAGGTGGGAGGCTATGGCTACACCTTC. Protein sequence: CASIQDQVGGYGYTF.

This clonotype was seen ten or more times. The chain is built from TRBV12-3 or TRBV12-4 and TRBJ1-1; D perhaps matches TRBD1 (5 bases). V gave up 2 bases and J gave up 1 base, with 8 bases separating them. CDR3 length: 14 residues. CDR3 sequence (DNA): TGTGCCAGCAGTTTAAGGCAGGGGAACACTGAAGCTTTCTTT. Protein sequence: CASSLRQGNTEAFF.

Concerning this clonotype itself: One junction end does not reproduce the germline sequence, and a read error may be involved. CDR3 sequence (DNA): TGTGCCAGCAGCTTTTCTTTCTCTGCGGCCAACGTCCTGACTTTC. It translates to CASSFSFSAANVLTF. The chain employs TRBV12-3 or TRBV12-4 and TRBJ2-6; no firm D call. The CDR3 has 15 amino acids.

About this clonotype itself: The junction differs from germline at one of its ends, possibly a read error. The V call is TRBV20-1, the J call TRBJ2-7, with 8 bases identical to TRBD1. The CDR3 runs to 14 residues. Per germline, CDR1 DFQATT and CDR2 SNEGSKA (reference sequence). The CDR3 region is CSAHTDRGGDEQYF. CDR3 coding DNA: TGCAGTGCTCACACCGACAGGGGAGGAGACGAACAGTACTTC.

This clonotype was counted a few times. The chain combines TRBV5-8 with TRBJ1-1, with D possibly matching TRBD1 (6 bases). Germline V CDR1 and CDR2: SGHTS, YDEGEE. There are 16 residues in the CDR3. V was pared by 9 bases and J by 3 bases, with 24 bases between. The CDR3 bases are TGTGCCACCATGAATCGGGGGCGGGGGCCCTACACTGAAGCTTTCTTT. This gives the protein CATMNRGRGPYTEAFF.

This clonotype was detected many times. The CDR3 loop is CASQGTKGEKLFF. CDR3 coding DNA: TGTGCCAGCCAAGGGACGAAGGGGGAAAAACTGTTTTTT. The chain joins TRBV19 to TRBJ1-4; D is possibly TRBD1 (5 bases). Germline V gene data show CDR1 as LNHDA and CDR2 as SQIVND (reference sequence). This CDR3 has 13 residues. Deletions cut 9 bases from V and 8 bases from J, with 16 bases between.

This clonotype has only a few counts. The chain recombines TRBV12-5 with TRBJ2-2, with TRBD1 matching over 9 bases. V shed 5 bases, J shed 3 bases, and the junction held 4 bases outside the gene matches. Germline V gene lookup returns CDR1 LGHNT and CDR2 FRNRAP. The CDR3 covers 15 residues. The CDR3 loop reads CASGVGTGHTGELFF. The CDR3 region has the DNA TGTGCTAGTGGTGTCGGGACAGGGCACACCGGGGAGCTGTTTTTT.

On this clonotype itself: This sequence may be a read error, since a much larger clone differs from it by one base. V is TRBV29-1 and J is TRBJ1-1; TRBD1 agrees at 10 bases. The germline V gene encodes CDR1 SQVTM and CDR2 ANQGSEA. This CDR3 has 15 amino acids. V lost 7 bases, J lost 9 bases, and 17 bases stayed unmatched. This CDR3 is CSAGTGDPMNAKAFF. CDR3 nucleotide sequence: TGCAGCGCTGGGACAGGGGATCCTATGAACGCTAAAGCTTTCTTT.

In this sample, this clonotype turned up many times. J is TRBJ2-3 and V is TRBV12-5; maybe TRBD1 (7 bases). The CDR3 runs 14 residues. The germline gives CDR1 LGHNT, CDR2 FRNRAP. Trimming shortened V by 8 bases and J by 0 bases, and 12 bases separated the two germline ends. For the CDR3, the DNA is TGTGCTAGTCGGCGGGACAGTAGCACAGATACGCAGTATTTT. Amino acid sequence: CASRRDSSTDTQYF.

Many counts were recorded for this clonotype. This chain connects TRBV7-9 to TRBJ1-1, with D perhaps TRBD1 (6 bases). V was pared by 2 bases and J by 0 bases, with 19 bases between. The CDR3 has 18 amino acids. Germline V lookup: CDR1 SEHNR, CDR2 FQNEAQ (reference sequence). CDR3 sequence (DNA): TGTGCCAGCAGCTTAATTGGCGGGGGCCTTAACCTGAACACTGAAGCTTTCTTT. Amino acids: CASSLIGGGLNLNTEAFF.

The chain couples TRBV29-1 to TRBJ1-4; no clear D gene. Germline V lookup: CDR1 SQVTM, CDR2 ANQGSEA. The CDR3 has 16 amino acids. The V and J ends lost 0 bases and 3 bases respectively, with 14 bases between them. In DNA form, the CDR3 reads TGCAGCGTTGAAGATCCCTCCGGCAGATCTAATGAAAAACTGTTTTTT. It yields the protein CSVEDPSGRSNEKLFF. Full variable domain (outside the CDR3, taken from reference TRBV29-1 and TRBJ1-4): SAVISQKPSRDICQRGTSLTIQCQVDSQVTMMFWYRQQPGQSLTLIATANQGSEATYESGFVIDKFPISRPNLTFSTLTVSNMSPEDSSIYLCSVEDPSGRSNEKLFFGSGTQLSVL.

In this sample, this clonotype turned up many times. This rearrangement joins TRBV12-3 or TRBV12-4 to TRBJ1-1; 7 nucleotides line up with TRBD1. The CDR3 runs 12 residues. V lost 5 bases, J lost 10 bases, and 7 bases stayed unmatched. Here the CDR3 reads CASSLVAGGAFF. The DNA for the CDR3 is TGTGCCAGCAGTCTAGTAGCAGGGGGAGCTTTCTTT.

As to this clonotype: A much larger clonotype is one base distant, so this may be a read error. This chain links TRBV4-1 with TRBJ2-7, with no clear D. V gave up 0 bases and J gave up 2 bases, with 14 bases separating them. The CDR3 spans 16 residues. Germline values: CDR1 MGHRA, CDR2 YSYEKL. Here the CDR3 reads CASSQDLRPRAYEQYF. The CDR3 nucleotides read TGCGCCAGCAGCCAAGATTTGAGACCTAGAGCCTACGAGCAGTACTTC.

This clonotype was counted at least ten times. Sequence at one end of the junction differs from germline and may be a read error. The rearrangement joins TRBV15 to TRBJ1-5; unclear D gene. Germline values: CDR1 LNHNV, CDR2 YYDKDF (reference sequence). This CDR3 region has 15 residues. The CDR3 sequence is CATSRDKSANRPQHF. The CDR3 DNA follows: TGTGCCACCAGCAGAGATAAATCGGCGAATCGGCCCCAGCATTTT.

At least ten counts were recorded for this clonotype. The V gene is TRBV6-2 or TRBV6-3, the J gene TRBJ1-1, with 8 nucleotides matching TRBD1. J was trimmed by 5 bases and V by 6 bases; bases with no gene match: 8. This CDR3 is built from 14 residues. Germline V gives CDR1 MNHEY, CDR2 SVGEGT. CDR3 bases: TGTGCCAGCAGAATGGACAGGGTGTTTACTGAAGCTTTCTTT. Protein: CASRMDRVFTEAFF.

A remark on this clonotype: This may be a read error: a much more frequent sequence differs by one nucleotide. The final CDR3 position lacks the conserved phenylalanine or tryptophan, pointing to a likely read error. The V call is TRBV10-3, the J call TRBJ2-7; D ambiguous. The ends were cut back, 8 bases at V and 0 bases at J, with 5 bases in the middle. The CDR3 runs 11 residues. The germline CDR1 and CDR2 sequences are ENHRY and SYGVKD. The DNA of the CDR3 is TGTGCCATCCGAAGCTCCTACGAGCAGTACCTC. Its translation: CAIRSSYEQYL.